Listed below are T cell receptor beta chains from one sample, sequenced in a study of cytomegalovirus exposure and HLA in healthy donors. Sequencing used immunoSEQ multiplex PCR; TCRdb keeps in-frame clones, though not all of them. The table includes around 53,000 clones, 80% to 85% detected once. The specimen sequenced was PBMCs. These TCRs come from a man younger than 45 in good health and CMV-seronegative. Both conserved end residues are part of each CDR3. A D gene is named only where the DNA matches it firmly. Expanded clones get a size class; other rows say once, few or many, or leave the size out.

TRBV23-1	TRBJ1-1	NA	NA	CASSQLFGTEAFF	TGCGCCAGCAGTCAATTGTTCGGCACTGAAGCTTTCTTT
TRBV5-4	TRBJ2-7	NA	TRBD2	CASSLWAGAKPYEQYF	TGTGCCAGCAGCTTGTGGGCGGGAGCAAAACCCTACGAGCAGTACTTC
TRBV5-4	TRBJ1-2	NA	TRBD1	CASSLGHFGTGARNYGYTF	TGTGCCAGCAGCTTGGGGCATTTCGGGACAGGGGCAAGGAACTATGGCTACACCTTC
TRBV10-2	TRBJ2-3	NA	NA	CASSDETVHTDTQYF	TGCGCCAGCAGTGATGAGACAGTACACACAGATACGCAGTATTTT
TRBV28	TRBJ2-5	NA	TRBD1	CASSGTGLGETQYF	TGTGCCAGCAGCGGGACAGGGCTCGGTGAGACCCAGTACTTC
TRBV30	TRBJ1-3	NA	TRBD1	CAWSAGGNAGNTIYF	TGTGCCTGGAGTGCAGGGGGAAATGCCGGAAACACCATATATTTT
TRBV7-2	TRBJ1-6	NA	NA	CASSEGVSPLHF	TGTGCCAGCAGCGAGGGGGTTTCACCCCTCCACTTT
TRBV18	TRBJ1-6	once	NA	CASSDLGGGYNSPLHF	TGTGCCAGCTCCGACCTGGGGGGTGGTTATAATTCACCCCTCCACTTT
TRBV9	TRBJ2-1	NA	TRBD1	CASSVDGTAYNEQFF	TGTGCCAGCAGCGTAGATGGGACAGCTTACAATGAGCAGTTCTTC
TRBV2	TRBJ1-5	NA	NA	CASSENTSNQPQHF	TGTGCCAGCAGTGAGAACACTAGCAATCAGCCCCAGCATTTT
TRBV10-3	TRBJ1-2	NA	TRBD1	CAISRQGGPYGYTF	TGTGCCATCAGCCGACAGGGGGGCCCCTATGGCTACACCTTC
TRBV5-5	TRBJ2-1	NA	TRBD1	CASSFNRDSGYEQFF	TGTGCCAGCAGCTTCAACCGGGACAGTGGATATGAGCAGTTCTTC
TRBV7-9	TRBJ2-2	NA	TRBD2	CASSPRLAGFAGELFF	TGTGCCAGCAGCCCAAGACTAGCGGGGTTCGCCGGGGAGCTGTTTTTT
TRBV13	TRBJ2-2	NA	NA	CASSPQGFTGELFF	TGTGCCAGCAGCCCCCAGGGGTTCACCGGGGAGCTGTTTTTT
TRBV5-1	TRBJ1-6	NA	TRBD1	CASSPQGGSPLHF	TGCGCCAGCAGCCCCCAGGGGGGTTCACCCCTCCACTTT
TRBV5-5	TRBJ2-5	NA	NA	CASSIFQGRRETQYF	TGTGCCAGCAGCATATTTCAGGGTAGAAGAGAGACCCAGTACTTC
TRBV28	TRBJ1-2	NA	NA	CASSSGGDYSGYTF	TGTGCCAGCAGTTCGGGGGGCGATTATAGTGGCTACACCTTC
TRBV7-2	TRBJ1-3	NA	TRBD1	CASSLAQGSGNTIYF	TGTGCCAGCAGCTTAGCACAGGGGAGTGGAAACACCATATATTTT
TRBV5-5	TRBJ1-1	few	TRBD1	CASTRQDRGLNTEAFF	TGTGCCAGCACCCGGCAGGACAGGGGGTTGAACACTGAAGCTTTCTTT
TRBV5-6	TRBJ2-7	NA	TRBD1	CASSSGQGSYEQYF	TGTGCCAGCAGCTCGGGACAGGGTTCCTACGAGCAGTACTTC
TRBV5-1	TRBJ2-5	NA	NA	CASAAQMQETQYF	TGCGCCAGCGCGGCGCAAATGCAAGAGACCCAGTACTTC
TRBV10-3	TRBJ1-2	NA	NA	CAIGREGLANYGYTF	TGTGCCATTGGCCGGGAGGGTTTAGCTAACTATGGCTACACCTTC
TRBV7-9	TRBJ1-4	NA	NA	CASGRVNEKLFF	TGTGCCAGCGGGCGGGTTAATGAAAAACTGTTTTTT
TRBV5-1	TRBJ2-5	few	TRBD2	CASSWTSGGAGETQYF	TGCGCCAGCAGCTGGACTAGCGGGGGGGCAGGGGAGACCCAGTACTTC
TRBV6-5	TRBJ1-1	once	NA	CASRQGRGDTEAFF	TGTGCCAGCAGGCAGGGGAGGGGCGACACTGAAGCTTTCTTT
TRBV7-2	TRBJ1-2	NA	TRBD1	CASSISGYRRGRGYTF	TGTGCCAGCAGCATTAGCGGCTATCGAAGGGGGCGAGGCTACACCTTC
TRBV2	TRBJ1-1	few	NA	CASRGEINRAMNTEAFF	TGTGCCAGCAGGGGGGAGATAAACAGGGCCATGAACACTGAAGCTTTCTTT
TRBV7-6	TRBJ2-1	few	NA	CASSLGGTSNEQFF	TGTGCCAGCAGCTTAGGAGGGACTTCCAATGAGCAGTTCTTC
TRBV28	TRBJ1-6	NA	NA	CASSSGTLYSPLHF	TGTGCCAGCAGTTCCGGGACTCTTTATTCACCCCTCCACTTT
TRBV28	TRBJ1-4	few	NA	CASEAGRNEKLFF	TGTGCCAGCGAGGCAGGGAGGAATGAAAAACTGTTTTTT
TRBV6-4	TRBJ2-2	NA	TRBD2	CASSDWSSGPGELFF	TGTGCCAGCAGTGACTGGTCTAGCGGACCCGGGGAGCTGTTTTTT
TRBV6-6	TRBJ1-4	few	NA	CASSPPSGRGNEKLFF	TGTGCCAGCAGCCCCCCGTCGGGCAGGGGAAATGAAAAACTGTTTTTT
TRBV4-1	TRBJ2-1	NA	NA	CASSLRQGRDEQFF	TGCGCCAGCAGCCTCCGTCAGGGTCGGGATGAGCAGTTCTTC
TRBV7-2	TRBJ1-2	NA	NA	CASSQGIGYGYTF	TGTGCCAGCAGCCAGGGGATTGGCTATGGCTACACCTTC
TRBV2	TRBJ1-3	NA	NA	CASRAPLTGNGNTIYF	TGTGCCAGCAGGGCCCCACTTACAGGGAATGGAAACACCATATATTTT
TRBV6-1	TRBJ1-5	NA	NA	CASSEHYYTSNQPQHF	TGTGCCAGCAGTGAACACTATTACACTTCGAATCAGCCCCAGCATTTT
TRBV14	TRBJ2-5	NA	NA	CASSQQVVRQETQYF	TGTGCCAGCAGCCAACAGGTCGTCCGACAAGAGACCCAGTACTTC
TRBV5-1	TRBJ2-5	NA	TRBD2	CASHGRGLAGVGETQYF	TGCGCCAGCCATGGAAGGGGACTAGCGGGAGTCGGAGAGACCCAGTACTTC
TRBV30	TRBJ2-1	NA	TRBD2	CAWNPLAGPRGEQFF	TGTGCCTGGAATCCTCTAGCGGGACCGCGAGGTGAGCAGTTCTTC
TRBV18	TRBJ1-2	NA	NA	CASSLYTNDNNYGYTF	TGTGCCAGCTCACTCTATACGAATGACAATAACTATGGCTACACCTTC
TRBV7-3	TRBJ1-1	NA	NA	CASSIGGPDLNTEAFF	TGTGCCAGCAGCATCGGGGGACCAGATCTAAACACTGAAGCTTTCTTT
TRBV7-8	TRBJ1-1	NA	TRBD1	CASSLKGAPRGYGEAFF	TGTGCCAGCAGCTTAAAGGGGGCCCCCCGGGGTTATGGTGAAGCTTTCTTT
TRBV7-9	TRBJ2-2	NA	NA	CASRPYRDTGELFF	TGTGCCAGCAGGCCATACAGGGACACCGGGGAGCTGTTTTTT
TRBV5-4	TRBJ1-6	NA	NA	CASKYTGIRNSYNSPLHF	TGTGCCAGCAAATACACAGGGATACGAAACTCCTATAATTCACCCCTCCACTTT
TRBV7-9	TRBJ1-4	NA	NA	CASSVRGLGEKLFF	TGTGCCAGCAGCGTCAGGGGCCTAGGTGAAAAACTGTTTTTT
TRBV6-4	TRBJ1-2	NA	NA	CASSEPDRSDNYGYTF	TGTGCCAGCAGTGAACCTGACAGGTCAGATAACTATGGCTACACCTTC
TRBV4-1	TRBJ2-1	NA	NA	CASSQAVAVPYNEQFF	TGCGCCAGCAGCCAAGCAGTAGCGGTACCCTACAATGAGCAGTTCTTC
TRBV19	TRBJ2-5	NA	TRBD2	CASTLGSSGEETQYF	TGTGCCAGTACCCTAGGGTCAAGCGGGGAAGAGACCCAGTACTTC
TRBV19	TRBJ2-7	NA	TRBD2	CASSPRLAGGTYEQYF	TGTGCCAGTAGTCCCCGACTAGCGGGAGGGACCTACGAGCAGTACTTC
TRBV5-1	TRBJ1-5	NA	NA	CASSPSGVPNQPQRF	TGCGCCAGCAGCCCCTCGGGGGTTCCAAATCAGCCCCAGCGTTTT
TRBV7-9	TRBJ2-2	NA	TRBD2	CARGTSGNTGELFF	TGTGCCAGGGGGACTAGCGGGAACACCGGGGAGCTGTTTTTT
TRBV19	TRBJ1-2	NA	TRBD1	CASSRTGRGYTF	TGTGCCAGTAGTCGGACAGGGCGCGGCTACACCTTC